This T cell receptor (beta chain) was sequenced for a study of OX40 agonist ivuxolimab in advanced cancers. The junction had 7 bases not matched to a gene; V was cut back by 2 bases and J by 4 bases. CDR1 and CDR2 (germline): SGHRS, YFSETQ. The CDR3 sequence is 16 residues long. This clone occurred a few times. Profiled with immunoSEQ multiplex PCR; TCRdb holds only in-frame clones, not every one. The data hold under 70,000 clones, with roughly 85% observed a single time. This TCR came from an adult with an advanced solid tumor such as melanoma, head and neck, liver or kidney cancer. The chain is built from TRBV5-1 and TRBJ1-5, with 9 nucleotides matching TRBD1. The sequencing here drew on CD4+ or CD8+ T cells sorted from blood, taken in a trial of the OX40 agonist ivuxolimab. DNA for the CDR3: TGCGCCAGCAGCTTCGGACCGACAGGGGGAAATCAGCCCCAGCATTTT. This translates into CASSFGPTGGNQPQHF.